Below, one TCR beta chain is given with its context. The sample belongs to a study of control samples from healthy donors and cancer patients. The V segment lost 2 bases and the J segment 5 bases; nucleotides outside the gene matches: 9. CDR1 is MRHNA, CDR2 SNTAGT, per germline. The CDR3 runs 16 residues. Assay used: immunoSEQ multiplex PCR; TCRdb lists only in-frame clones, some missing. This repertoire includes about 190,000 clones. This sequence was found in a woman aged 30 to 39 in good health. Sequenced material: blood. This chain uses TRBV6-4 with TRBJ2-3; 8 bases align to TRBD1. For the CDR3, the DNA is TGTGCCAGCAGTGACCGTGGGACAGGTTCAGGAGATACGCAGTATTTT. Translated: CASSDRGTGSGDTQYF.